The entry below describes one T cell receptor (beta chain). Its antigen is unidentified. Random hexamers were used to reverse transcribe an amount of about 0.45 to 1 ug RNA. The immunoSEQ assay covered 54 Vbeta and 13 Jbeta segments for CDR3. Each CDR3 protein is one row after TCRdb ran MiXCR on the immunoSEQ multiplex PCR reads. The repertoire holds 95,000 to 150,000 distinct CDR3 sequences, with roughly 95% as singletons. The data were taken from a study of CD8 T cells in Susac syndrome. Turning to the study itself: At blood draw, Susac syndrome patients were therapy-naive, on corticosteroids, or on intravenous immunoglobulin alone. Study-level findings and limits: The CD4+ T cell repertoires of Susac syndrome were found to show no clonal expansion.

Fulfillment of recently defined diagnostic criteria for definite or probable disease was shown by the patients with Susac syndrome. The length of the CDR3 is 14 residues. The trim removed 4 bases at V and 1 base at J, leaving 5 bases unmatched. In germline, CDR1 is DFQATT, CDR2 SNEGSKA (reference sequence). The clonotype comes from a human donor with Susac syndrome. Input material: CD4+ T cells from PBMCs. The V call is TRBV20-1, the J call TRBJ2-5, with 8 bases fitting TRBD1. The CDR3 nucleotides are TGCAGTGCTACGGACAGGGCATTCCAAGAGACCCAGTACTTC. Its translation: CSATDRAFQETQYF.